This TCR beta chain was identified during a study of blood T cell repertoires in COVID-19. The repertoire was sequenced with immunoSEQ multiplex PCR; TCRdb's copy has only in-frame clones and lacks some. The profile covers tens of thousands of clones, with approximately 88% appearing a single time and roughly 5% taken by the ten largest. The germline CDR1 and CDR2 sequences are MNHEY and SVGAGI. The ends lost 0 bases at V and 5 bases at J; junction bases unmatched: 5. CDR3 length: 16 amino acids. Specimen: peripheral blood. This clonotype was obtained from a man aged 45-65 years with active COVID-19. V usage is TRBV6-5 and J usage is TRBJ2-1; TRBD2 matches 9 bases. The DNA for the CDR3 is TGTGCCAGCAGTTACTCGATGCGGGGGGGCAACAATGAGCAGTTCTTC. It encodes CASSYSMRGGNNEQFF.